This TCR beta chain was recorded in a study of patients and donors after allogeneic stem cell transplantation. The V gene's germline CDR1 is MNHEY and CDR2 SVGAGI. The CDR3 covers 17 residues. The ends lost 1 base at V and 1 base at J; junction bases unmatched: 10. TCRdb independently ran MiXCR on the RT-PCR reads; one entry per CDR3 protein. In the table there are tens of thousands of distinct CDR3 sequences, under 40% of which are singletons. The TCR originated in a human donor who was either an allogeneic HSCT recipient or a stem cell or donor lymphocyte infusion donor (not recorded which). It is not recorded whose cells these are; they may come from a transplant donor. The sequencing sample was made of blood, either unsorted or a sorted T cell fraction (not recorded which). This chain uses TRBV6-5 with TRBJ2-7, with 7 bases fitting TRBD1. The CDR3 reads CASSYYKDREGSYEQYF. For the CDR3, the DNA is TGTGCCAGCAGTTACTATAAAGACAGGGAAGGGTCCTACGAGCAGTACTTC.